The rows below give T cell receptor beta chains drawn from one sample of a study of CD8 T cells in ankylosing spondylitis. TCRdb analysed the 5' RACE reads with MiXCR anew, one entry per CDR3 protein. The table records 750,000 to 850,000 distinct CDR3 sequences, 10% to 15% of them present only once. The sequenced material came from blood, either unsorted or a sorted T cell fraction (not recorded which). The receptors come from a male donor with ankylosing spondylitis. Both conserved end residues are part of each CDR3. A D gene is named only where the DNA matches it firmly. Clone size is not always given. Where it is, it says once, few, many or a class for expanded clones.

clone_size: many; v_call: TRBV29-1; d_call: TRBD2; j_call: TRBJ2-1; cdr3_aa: CSAGTNYEQFF; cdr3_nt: TGCAGCGCGGGGACTAACTATGAGCAGTTCTTC
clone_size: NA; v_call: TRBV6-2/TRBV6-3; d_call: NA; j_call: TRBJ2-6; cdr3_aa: CASTPIRSGANVLTF; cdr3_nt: TGTGCCAGCACCCCCATACGCTCTGGGGCCAACGTCCTGACTTTC
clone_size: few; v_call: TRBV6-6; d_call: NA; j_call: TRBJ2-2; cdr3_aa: CASSYLPTGELFF; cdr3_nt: TGTGCCAGCAGTTATCTCCCGACCGGGGAGCTGTTTTTT
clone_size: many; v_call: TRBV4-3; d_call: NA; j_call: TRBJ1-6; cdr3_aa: CASSQVQGSPLHF; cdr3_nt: TGCGCCAGCAGCCAAGTACAGGGTTCACCCCTCCACTTT
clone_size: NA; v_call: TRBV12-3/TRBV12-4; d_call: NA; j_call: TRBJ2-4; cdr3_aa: CASSRRGDKNIQYF; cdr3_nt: TGTGCCAGCAGTCGGAGAGGGGACAAAAACATTCAGTACTTC
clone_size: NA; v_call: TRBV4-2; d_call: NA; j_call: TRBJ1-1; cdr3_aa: CASSQAEGRENTEAFF; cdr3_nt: TGTGCCAGCAGCCAAGCGGAGGGCCGGGAAAACACTGAAGCTTTCTTT
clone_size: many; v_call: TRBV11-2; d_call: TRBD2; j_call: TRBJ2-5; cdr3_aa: CASSLRPAGGHYRETQYF; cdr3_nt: TGTGCCAGCAGCTTACGGCCAGCGGGAGGGCATTATCGAGAGACCCAGTACTTC
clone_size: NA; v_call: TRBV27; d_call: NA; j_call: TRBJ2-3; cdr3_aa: CASSKVGSRTDTQYF; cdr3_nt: TGTGCCAGCAGTAAAGTGGGTTCCCGTACAGATACGCAGTATTTT
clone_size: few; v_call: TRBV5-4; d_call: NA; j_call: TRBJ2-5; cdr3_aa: CASSLPQGQETQYF; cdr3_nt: TGTGCCAGCAGCCTGCCCCAGGGGCAAGAGACCCAGTACTTC
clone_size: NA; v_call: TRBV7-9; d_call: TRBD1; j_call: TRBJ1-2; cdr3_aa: CASQTRGQDYGYTF; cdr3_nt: TGTGCCAGCCAAACGAGGGGGCAGGACTATGGCTACACCTTC
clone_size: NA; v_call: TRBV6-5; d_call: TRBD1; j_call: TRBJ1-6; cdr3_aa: CASSSWTGIINSPLHF; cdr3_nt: TGTGCCAGCAGTTCCTGGACAGGAATCATAAATTCACCCCTCCACTTT
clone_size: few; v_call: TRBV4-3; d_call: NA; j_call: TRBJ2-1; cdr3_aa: CASSQQLLAGTYNEQFF; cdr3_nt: TGCGCCAGCAGCCAACAACTACTGGCGGGGACGTACAATGAGCAGTTCTTC
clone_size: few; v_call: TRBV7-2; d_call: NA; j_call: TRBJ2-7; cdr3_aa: CASSLARQIYEQYF; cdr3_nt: TGTGCCAGCAGCTTAGCGCGGCAGATCTACGAGCAGTACTTC
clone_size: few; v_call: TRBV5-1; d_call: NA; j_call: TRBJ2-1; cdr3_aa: CASSFGQRGSYNEQFF; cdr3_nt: TGCGCCAGCAGCTTCGGGCAGAGGGGTTCCTACAATGAGCAGTTCTTC
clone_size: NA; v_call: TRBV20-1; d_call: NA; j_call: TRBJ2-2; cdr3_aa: CSAVQPNTGELFF; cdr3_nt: TGCAGTGCGGTCCAGCCGAACACCGGGGAGCTGTTTTTT
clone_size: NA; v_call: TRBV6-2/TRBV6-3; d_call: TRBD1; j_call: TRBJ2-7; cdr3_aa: CASSYGRTGLSYEQYF; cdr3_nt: TGTGCCAGCAGTTATGGGCGGACAGGCCTCTCCTACGAGCAGTACTTC
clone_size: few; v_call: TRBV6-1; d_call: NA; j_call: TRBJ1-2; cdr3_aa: CASSRGLVSGFGYTF; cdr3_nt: TGTGCCAGCAGTCGAGGGTTAGTAAGTGGTTTCGGCTACACCTTC
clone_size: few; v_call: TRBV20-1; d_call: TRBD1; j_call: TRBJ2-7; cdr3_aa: CSAGGQASYEQYF; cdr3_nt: TGCAGTGCTGGGGGACAGGCCTCCTACGAGCAGTACTTC
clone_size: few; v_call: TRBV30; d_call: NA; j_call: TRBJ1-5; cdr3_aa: CAWSLGSSDNQPQHF; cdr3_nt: TGTGCCTGGAGTCTAGGGAGCAGCGACAATCAGCCCCAGCATTTT
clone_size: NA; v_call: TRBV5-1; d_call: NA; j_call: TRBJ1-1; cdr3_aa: CASSYEGRNTEAFF; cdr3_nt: TGCGCCAGCAGCTACGAGGGGCGGAACACTGAAGCTTTCTTT
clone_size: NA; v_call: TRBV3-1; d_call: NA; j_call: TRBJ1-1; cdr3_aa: CASSQLDANTEAFF; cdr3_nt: TGTGCCAGCAGCCAACTGGACGCCAACACTGAAGCTTTCTTT
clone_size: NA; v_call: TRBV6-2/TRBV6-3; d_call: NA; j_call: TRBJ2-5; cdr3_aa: CASSYSGRIQETQYF; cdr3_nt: TGTGCCAGCAGTTACTCAGGACGGATCCAAGAGACCCAGTACTTC
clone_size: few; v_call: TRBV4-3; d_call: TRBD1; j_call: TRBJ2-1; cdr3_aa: CASSQNRGLNEQFF; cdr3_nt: TGCGCCAGCAGCCAAAACAGGGGGCTGAATGAGCAGTTCTTC
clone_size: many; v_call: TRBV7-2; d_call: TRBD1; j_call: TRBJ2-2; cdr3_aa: CASSRDRGNTGELFF; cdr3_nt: TGTGCCAGCAGCAGGGACAGGGGGAACACCGGGGAGCTGTTTTTT
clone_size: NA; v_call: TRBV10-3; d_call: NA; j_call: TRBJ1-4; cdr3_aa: CAISEGTGNNEKLFF; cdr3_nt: TGTGCCATCAGTGAAGGCACGGGGAATAATGAAAAACTGTTTTTT
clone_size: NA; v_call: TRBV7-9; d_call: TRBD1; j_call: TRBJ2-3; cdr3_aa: CASGTGSTDTQYF; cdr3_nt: TGTGCCAGTGGGACAGGGAGCACAGATACGCAGTATTTT
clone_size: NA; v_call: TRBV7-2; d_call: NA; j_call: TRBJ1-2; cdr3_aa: CASTPRSNGYTF; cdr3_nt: TGTGCCAGCACCCCTCGGAGTAATGGCTACACCTTC
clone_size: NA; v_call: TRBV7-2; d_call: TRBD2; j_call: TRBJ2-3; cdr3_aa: CASSSLERAGGQYF; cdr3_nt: TGTGCCAGCAGCTCCCTTGAGCGGGCGGGGGGGCAGTATTTT
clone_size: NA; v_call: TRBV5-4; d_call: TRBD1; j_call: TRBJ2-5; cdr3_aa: CASSLLGGIRQETQYF; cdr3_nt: TGTGCCAGCAGCCTATTAGGGGGCATCAGGCAAGAGACCCAGTACTTC
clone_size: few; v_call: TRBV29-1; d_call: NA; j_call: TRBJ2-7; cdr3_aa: CSVASPLRGEQYF; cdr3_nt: TGCAGCGTTGCCTCCCCTCTGAGGGGAGAGCAGTACTTC
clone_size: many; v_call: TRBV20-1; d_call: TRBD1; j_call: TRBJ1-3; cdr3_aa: CSASAGTGPSTIYF; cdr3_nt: TGCAGTGCTAGTGCCGGGACAGGGCCCTCCACCATATATTTT
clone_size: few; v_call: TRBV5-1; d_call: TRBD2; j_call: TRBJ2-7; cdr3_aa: CASSLPGGPYEQYF; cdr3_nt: TGCGCCAGCAGCTTACCGGGGGGTCCCTACGAGCAGTACTTC
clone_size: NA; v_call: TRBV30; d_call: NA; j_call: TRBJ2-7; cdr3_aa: CAWSVAWQGMSYEQYF; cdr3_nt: TGTGCCTGGAGTGTGGCTTGGCAGGGGATGTCCTACGAGCAGTACTTC
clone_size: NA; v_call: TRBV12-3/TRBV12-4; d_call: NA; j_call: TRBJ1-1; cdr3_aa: CASSFIVGTEAFF; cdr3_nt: TGTGCCAGCAGTTTTATCGTCGGGACTGAAGCTTTCTTT
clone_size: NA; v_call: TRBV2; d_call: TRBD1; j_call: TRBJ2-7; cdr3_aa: CASIPSGTGFSYEQYF; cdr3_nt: TGTGCCAGCATTCCCTCCGGGACAGGGTTCTCCTACGAGCAGTACTTC
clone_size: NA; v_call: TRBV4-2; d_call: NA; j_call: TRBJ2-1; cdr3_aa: CASSRWDTAGNEQFF; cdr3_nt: TGTGCCAGCAGCCGGTGGGACACGGCCGGCAATGAGCAGTTCTTC
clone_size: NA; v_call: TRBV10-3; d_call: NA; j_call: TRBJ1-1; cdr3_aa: CAIRPQPNTEAFF; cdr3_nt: TGTGCCATCAGGCCACAGCCGAACACTGAAGCTTTCTTT
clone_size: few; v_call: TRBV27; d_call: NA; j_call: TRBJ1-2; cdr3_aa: CASSLFTGSESGYTF; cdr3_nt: TGTGCCAGCAGTTTATTCACAGGGTCAGAGAGCGGCTACACCTTC
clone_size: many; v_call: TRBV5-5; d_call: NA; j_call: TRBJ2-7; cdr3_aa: CASTGLTGHTEQYF; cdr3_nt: TGTGCCAGCACCGGCCTTACAGGGCATACCGAGCAGTACTTC
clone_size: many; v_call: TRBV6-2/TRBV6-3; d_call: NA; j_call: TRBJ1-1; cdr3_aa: CASSKKRSGDTEAFF; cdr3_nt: TGTGCCAGCAGCAAGAAACGGTCAGGGGACACTGAAGCTTTCTTT
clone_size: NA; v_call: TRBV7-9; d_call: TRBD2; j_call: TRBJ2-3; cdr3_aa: CASSPHGEGGEDTQYF; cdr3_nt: TGTGCCAGCAGCCCGCACGGGGAGGGCGGTGAAGATACGCAGTATTTT
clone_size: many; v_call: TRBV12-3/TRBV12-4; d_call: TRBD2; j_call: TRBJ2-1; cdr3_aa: CASSILAGDYNEQFF; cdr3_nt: TGTGCCAGCAGCATTCTAGCGGGGGATTACAATGAGCAGTTCTTC